The sequence of this T cell receptor (beta chain) was determined in a study of blood T cell repertoires in COVID-19 (TCRdb year 2020). Broadly, across the study: Collaborator samples came from the United States, Italy and Spain and covered acute and convalescent phases of COVID-19. The samples were drawn from two sources: the first 160 participants of the ongoing ImmuneRACE study, and fewer than 1,500 subjects contributed by 6 global collaborators. The repertoires were released in a freely available public database meant as a resource for research on the immune response to SARS-CoV-2. Subjects who had been exposed to COVID-19, were actively infected with it, or had recovered from it provided the deeply sampled blood TCRbeta repertoires that made up the dataset. The sample metadata nearly always contained a de-identified subject ID, COVID-19 status, age in years and sex. The prospective study material was composed of cDNA or gDNA derived from T cells, B-cell-depleted T cells, or PBMCs. HLA class I and class II types, where available, came from metadata supplied by the sample provider rather than from assay-based typing. The study at large found these results: Clinical and demographic metadata were provided uncurated, with the amount varying by source and participant.

About this clone itself: The antigen this receptor binds is unknown. No much larger clonotype is one base removed from it; base qualities were not supplied.

Participants in the prospective study were aged about 18 to 100 years, lived in 20 to 25 United States geographic areas, and enrolled through a virtual design. Cohort assignment in the prospective study relied on participant-reported clinical history from a screening survey and a study questionnaire. In the prospective study, whole blood, serum and a nasopharyngeal or oropharyngeal swab were collected from each participant by mobile phlebotomists. Prospective study participants could optionally give additional blood draws and questionnaires over an approximately 2-month period. Prospective study blood samples were shipped either frozen or at room temperature before DNA extraction. Taken from the germline V gene, the CDR1 and CDR2 loops are MDHEN and SYDVKM. V is shortened by 3 bases, J by 2 bases, and the region joining them spans 11 bases. The CDR3 holds 14 amino acids from the cysteine to the phenylalanine. This entry keeps only the CDR3 DNA: 42 bases, framed from base 1.

The immunoSEQ Assay, a bias-controlled multiplex PCR, was used to amplify TCRbeta CDR3 regions from genomic DNA. Per the source publication's procedure: Nucleated cell counts per sample were estimated from amplification of reference gene primers within the assay. To quantify the absolute abundance of each unique TCRbeta CDR3 rearrangement, sequence reads were collapsed and filtered. For each sample, productive Simpson clonality was calculated by taking the square root of Simpson's diversity index across productive rearrangements. TCRdb stores this immuneACCESS table with in-frame sequences only. Part of the clones is absent; in the studies checked, under half of the shortfall reflects unresolved V genes, and no reason is known for the rest. Clonal size and the V and J genes are those of that table, whereas D and trimming came from the DNA. Counted in this sample were 150,000 to 200,000 clones; 89% of them appeared once. The ten largest clones add up to 2% to 2.5% of the sample.

This TCR came from a woman between 35 and 50 years old with acute COVID-19. The sample was PBMCs or T cells enriched from blood (not recorded which). The V and J genes are TRBV28 and TRBJ2-7; a weak D assignment points to TRBD2 (6 bases agree). The nucleotides are TGTGCCAGCAGTTTTATGCGGGGCCCCTACGAGCAGTACTTC. Its protein product is CASSFMRGPYEQYF.